Below, 24 T cell receptor beta chains from the same sample are listed, as sequenced in a study of blood T cells in healthy people across ages. Through a sample-barcoded 5' primer and a J-beta primer mix, a second PCR was run for roughly 6 to 11 cycles. TCRdb recomputed calls from the 5' RACE reads with MiXCR, one row per CDR3 protein. This table has under 2 million distinct CDR3 sequences, about 31% appearing once. Sequencing input: blood. Receptor source: a woman aged 25 to 39 in good health.

This clonotype was found a few times. The chain couples TRBV5-1 to TRBJ2-1; no firm D call. CDR1 and CDR2 from the germline V gene are SGHRS and YFSETQ. The CDR3 has 13 amino acids. V lost 4 bases, J lost 9 bases, and 14 bases lay in between. Written as DNA, the CDR3 is TGCGCCAGCAGCCCCGGACGGCAAGCTGAGCAGTTCTTC. Amino acid sequence: CASSPGRQAEQFF.

The chain is built from TRBV3-1 and TRBJ2-7, with 9 bases aligning to TRBD2. Trimming took 2 bases from V and 6 from J; bases not matched to a gene: 8. The CDR3 is 15 residues long. The germline CDR1 and CDR2 sequences are LGHDT and YNNKEL (reference sequence). CDR3 in DNA: TGTGCCAGCAGCCAACGCGGGAGGGCCGCCGGCGAGCAGTACTTC. Its protein product is CASSQRGRAAGEQYF.

The V gene is TRBV7-2, the J gene TRBJ1-2, with D perhaps TRBD1 (6 bases). Per the germline V gene, CDR1 is SGHTA and CDR2 is FQGNSA. The CDR3 is made up of 16 amino acids. The germline V and J ends were trimmed by 1 base and 5 bases, with 17 bases remaining between them. CDR3 region: CASSLVTWAGDYGYTF. CDR3 bases: TGTGCCAGCAGCTTAGTGACCTGGGCAGGGGATTATGGCTACACCTTC.

Note on this clonotype: An end of the junction differs from the germline gene, which may be a read error. This chain connects TRBV6-5 to TRBJ2-7, with TRBD1 identical over 12 bases. The CDR3 runs 16 residues. Germline CDR1 reads MNHEY; CDR2 reads SVGAGI. The CDR3 DNA sequence: TGTGTCAGCAGTTACTTGGGACAGGGGGCTTCCTACGAGCAGTACTTC. This codes for CVSSYLGQGASYEQYF.

This clonotype appeared many times. The genes are TRBV29-1 and TRBJ2-7; D is unresolved. Trimming removed 4 bases from V and 1 base from J, with 5 bases in between. The germline V gene has CDR1 SQVTM and CDR2 ANQGSEA. The length of the CDR3 is 11 residues. The CDR3 region has the DNA TGCAGCGTTGTGGGATCCTACGAGCAGTACTTC. Translation: CSVVGSYEQYF.

Ten or more counts support this clonotype. For the CDR3, the DNA is TGCAGCGTTGAAAAAGGGGATGGCTACACCTTC. Its protein is CSVEKGDGYTF. The chain carries TRBV29-1 and TRBJ1-2; perhaps TRBD1 as D (5 bases). This CDR3 is built from 11 residues. Germline V gene lookup returns CDR1 SQVTM and CDR2 ANQGSEA. Deletions cut 2 bases from V and 6 bases from J, with 7 bases between. Full variable domain (rest looked up from reference TRBV29-1 and TRBJ1-2): SAVISQKPSRDICQRGTSLTIQCQVDSQVTMMFWYRQQPGQSLTLIATANQGSEATYESGFVIDKFPISRPNLTFSTLTVSNMSPEDSSIYLCSVEKGDGYTFGSGTRLTVV.

The chain joins TRBV9 to TRBJ1-5, with 9 bases that match TRBD1. Germline-derived CDR1 and CDR2 are SGDLS and YYNGEE. There are 14 residues in the CDR3. The V gene end was trimmed by 7 bases and the J gene end by 6 bases; junction bases not matched to a gene: 8. The CDR3 sequence: CASERDRVGQPQHF. The CDR3 nucleotides are TGTGCCAGCGAGAGGGACAGGGTTGGTCAGCCCCAGCATTTT.

The V and J genes are TRBV2 and TRBJ1-1; D gene uncertain. The V gene's germline CDR1 is SNHLY and CDR2 FYNNEI. There are 13 residues in the CDR3. V shed 7 bases and J shed 0 bases, with 9 bases lying between them. Here the CDR3 DNA reads TGTGCCAGCATGCAACAGATGAACACTGAAGCTTTCTTT. As protein: CASMQQMNTEAFF.

The V call is TRBV20-1, the J call TRBJ2-3; 8 bases agree with TRBD2. The CDR3 consists of 15 residues. The germline V gene has CDR1 DFQATT and CDR2 SNEGSKA (reference sequence). The ends lost 3 bases at V and 6 bases at J; junction bases unmatched: 11. The CDR3 spells CSASGRAGVSDTQYF. The CDR3 DNA reads TGCAGTGCTAGTGGGCGAGCGGGAGTATCGGATACGCAGTATTTT.

V usage is TRBV20-1 and J usage is TRBJ1-5, with D possibly TRBD1 on 5 matching bases. The CDR3 is 16 residues long. Looked up from germline, CDR1 is DFQATT and CDR2 is SNEGSKA (reference sequence). The V end lost 0 bases, the J end lost 0 bases, and 12 bases lay between the germline ends. CDR3 residues: CSARDLRGLSNQPQHF. The CDR3, as DNA: TGCAGTGCTAGAGATCTGAGGGGCCTTAGCAATCAGCCCCAGCATTTT.

This clonotype has ten or more counts. The chain links TRBV11-1 to TRBJ2-7; D is ambiguous. CDR3 size: 14 residues. V was trimmed by 1 base and J by 4 bases, leaving 11 bases between them. The germline V gene encodes CDR1 SGHAT and CDR2 FQDESV (reference sequence). Written as DNA, the CDR3 is TGTGCCAGCAGCTTAGATGTCGTGGGGTACGAGCAGTACTTC. Protein product: CASSLDVVGYEQYF.

Notes on this clonotype: At one of its ends the junction is not consistent with the germline gene, which may arise from a read error. The chain is built from TRBV4-1 and TRBJ1-4, with D perhaps matching TRBD1 (5 bases). Germline CDR1 and CDR2: MGHRA and YSYEKL. This CDR3 spans 17 amino acids. This CDR3 reads CAGSQRLGLITNEKLFF. CDR3 nucleotides: TGCGCCGGCAGCCAAAGGCTGGGGCTCATAACTAATGAAAAACTGTTTTTT.

The gene calls are TRBV12-3 or TRBV12-4 and TRBJ2-3, with 8 bases lining up with TRBD2. This CDR3 is 14 amino acids long. Losses at the gene ends were 6 bases for V and 1 base for J; bases not matched to a gene: 3. The CDR3 sequence is CASRMTSGTDTQYF. The CDR3 region has the DNA TGTGCCAGCAGGATGACTAGCGGCACAGATACGCAGTATTTT.

This clonotype has more than one count but fewer than ten. The chain employs TRBV28 and TRBJ1-2; D is perhaps TRBD1 (6 bases). Germline CDR1 MDHEN, CDR2 SYDVKM. V was shortened by 6 bases and J by 6 bases, with 14 bases between the two germline ends. CDR3 length: 13 amino acids. The CDR3 nucleotides are TGTGCCAGCAGACCTACAGGGAGAGATGGCTACACCTTC. Its protein product is CASRPTGRDGYTF.

The CDR3 bases are TGTGCCAGCAGCGTAGTGGGGACAGGTGACTCCGAGCAGTACTTC. Translating it yields CASSVVGTGDSEQYF. The J gene is TRBJ2-7, the V gene TRBV9; TRBD1 agrees at 8 bases. The CDR3 contains 15 residues. Germline CDR1 SGDLS, CDR2 YYNGEE. Trimming cost V 0 bases and J 6 bases; bases outside gene matches: 8. The full variable domain, with the rest looked up from reference TRBV9 and TRBJ2-7, is DSGVTQTPKHLITATGQRVTLRCSPRSGDLSVYWYQQSLDQGLQFLIQYYNGEERAKGNILERFSAQQFPDLHSELNLSSLELGDSALYFCASSVVGTGDSEQYFGPGTRLTVT.

This chain uses TRBV28 with TRBJ1-4; perhaps TRBD1 as D (5 bases). Germline loops: CDR1 MDHEN, CDR2 SYDVKM. The CDR3 runs 18 residues. Trimming removed 1 base at V and 2 bases at J, with 17 bases between. The CDR3 is CASSLYGAGGLTNEKLFF. The CDR3 bases are TGTGCCAGCAGTTTATACGGGGCGGGAGGTTTGACTAATGAAAAACTGTTTTTT.

The table lists this clonotype with a count of one. V gene TRBV12-3 or TRBV12-4 combines with J gene TRBJ2-7; unclear D gene. Trimming pared 6 bases from V and 0 bases from J, leaving 12 bases between. The CDR3 has 14 amino acids. CDR3 amino acids: CASSPRPYSYEQYF. In nucleotides, the CDR3 is TGTGCCAGCAGCCCCCGACCCTACTCCTACGAGCAGTACTTC.

Turning to this clonotype: It may be a read error: a sequence one base away is much more abundant. The rearrangement links TRBV27 to TRBJ2-5, with D tentatively TRBD1 (6 bases). This CDR3 region has 16 residues. Germline V gives CDR1 MNHEY, CDR2 SMNVEV (reference sequence). Trimming removed 1 base from V and 11 bases from J, with 23 bases in between. The CDR3 is CASSLLAGDGDDDQYF. In nucleotides, the CDR3 is TGTGCCAGCAGTTTATTGGCAGGGGATGGTGACGACGATCAGTACTTC.

Many counts were recorded for this clonotype. This chain links TRBV27 with TRBJ2-7; tentatively, D is TRBD2 (5 bases). The length of the CDR3 is 15 residues. Trimming took off 1 base at V and 0 bases at J, with 10 bases between the two ends. CDR1 MNHEY and CDR2 SMNVEV come from the germline V gene (reference sequence). The CDR3 DNA sequence: TGTGCCAGCAGTTTATTTCCGGGGAGCTCCTACGAGCAGTACTTC. This codes for CASSLFPGSSYEQYF.

The chain carries TRBV7-9 and TRBJ2-1; D gene uncertain. The CDR3 runs 16 residues. Trimming pared 5 bases from V and 10 bases from J, leaving 24 bases between. CDR1 is SEHNR, CDR2 FQNEAQ, per germline (reference sequence). This CDR3 reads CASSPKKSGSVREQFF. The CDR3 region has the DNA TGTGCCAGCAGCCCGAAAAAAAGTGGGTCCGTCAGGGAGCAGTTCTTC.

As regards this clonotype: Lacking the conserved final phenylalanine or tryptophan, this CDR3 likely reflects a read error. It is unclear where the CDR3 begins or ends on the DNA, so no DNA is shown, and the CDR3 is as TCRdb lists it. The chain employs TRBV29-1 and TRBJ1-4; the table's TRBD1 call for D was not verified on the DNA. CDR1 SQVTM and CDR2 ANQGSEA come from the germline V gene. The CDR3 spans 15 residues, counting both ends. Here the CDR3 reads CSVDQGGRANEKRFC.

This clonotype was recorded only once. This chain joins TRBV28 and TRBJ2-1, with 8 positions matching TRBD1. The CDR3 consists of 16 residues. V was pared by 3 bases and J by 7 bases, with 11 bases of the junction left unmatched. Germline values: CDR1 MDHEN, CDR2 SYDVKM. CDR3 loop: CASSLSWQGAQNEQFF. CDR3 DNA: TGTGCCAGCAGTTTGTCTTGGCAGGGGGCGCAGAATGAGCAGTTCTTC. Based on the CDR3 plus reference TRBV28 and TRBJ2-1, the full variable domain is DVKVTQSSRYLVKRTGEKVFLECVQDMDHENMFWYRQDPGLGLRLIYFSYDVKMKEKGDIPEGYSVSREKKERFSLILESASTNQTSMYLCASSLSWQGAQNEQFFGPGTRLTVL.

CDR3 DNA sequence: TGCAGCGTTGAGGCTCTTCGAGACTATGGCTACACCTTC. It translates to CSVEALRDYGYTF. This rearrangement joins TRBV29-1 to TRBJ1-2, with D unclear. Germline values: CDR1 SQVTM, CDR2 ANQGSEA. The CDR3 contains 13 residues. Trimming shortened V by 3 bases and J by 3 bases, and 11 bases separated the two germline ends.

This clonotype has only a few counts. An end of the junction differs from the germline gene, which may be a read error. The chain joins TRBV4-2 to TRBJ2-1; TRBD2 is a possible D gene (5 bases). Germline V gene lookup returns CDR1 LGHNA and CDR2 YNFKEQ. CDR3 length equals 16 residues. CDR3 coding DNA: TGTGCCAGCAGTCAAGAGGGAAGACCGGGAAAATATGAGCAGTTCTTC. It encodes CASSQEGRPGKYEQFF.